Presented here are 24 T cell receptor beta chains from one specimen sequenced in a study of blood T cell repertoires in COVID-19. TCRdb keeps only in-frame clones here, not all; method: immunoSEQ multiplex PCR. The data contain about 150,000 clones, about four fifths of them singletons. The source material was peripheral blood. All receptors come from a man aged 70-80 years with acute or convalescent COVID-19.

This clone was observed once. The chain recombines TRBV28 with TRBJ2-5, with TRBD1 identical over 9 bases. The CDR3 totals 16 residues. Germline V gene sequence: CDR1 MDHEN, CDR2 SYDVKM. Germline trimming cut 5 bases from V and 4 bases from J; bases unmatched to any gene: 11. CDR3 DNA: TGTGCCAGCAGTCCGAACAGGGGGCCTAGCAGAGAGACCCAGTACTTC. Residues: CASSPNRGPSRETQYF.

The V and J genes are TRBV5-8 and TRBJ1-2, with unresolved D. Trimming shortened V by 0 bases and J by 8 bases, and 14 bases separated the two germline ends. This CDR3 is 14 amino acids long. Germline CDR1 and CDR2: SGHTS and YDEGEE. The CDR3 loop reads CASSLAARNLGYTF. The CDR3 DNA sequence: TGTGCCAGCAGCTTGGCTGCGCGTAATTTAGGCTACACCTTC.

The chain recombines TRBV7-9 with TRBJ2-2, with unresolved D. CDR3 length: 15 amino acids. The ends were cut back, 3 bases at V and 0 bases at J, with 8 bases in the middle. The germline V gene has CDR1 SEHNR and CDR2 FQNEAQ (reference sequence). The CDR3, as DNA: TGTGCCAGCAGCTTTTTAGCTGCGAACACCGGGGAGCTGTTTTTT. Amino acids: CASSFLAANTGELFF. Looking up the rest from reference TRBV7-9 and TRBJ2-2 gives the full variable domain: DTGVSQNPRHKITKRGQNVTFRCDPISEHNRLYWYRQTLGQGPEFLTYFQNEAQLEKSRLLSDRFSAERPKGSFSTLEIQRTEQGDSAMYLCASSFLAANTGELFFGEGSRLTVL.

The V call is TRBV25-1, the J call TRBJ2-1; D gene uncertain. Germline V gene sequence: CDR1 MGHDK, CDR2 SYGVNS. The CDR3 length is 12 residues. The ends were cut back, 4 bases at V and 4 bases at J, with 5 bases in the middle. The CDR3 coding sequence is TGTGCCAGCAGTGGTATTTACAATGAGCAGTTCTTC. It specifies CASSGIYNEQFF.

The chain employs TRBV18 and TRBJ1-2, with TRBD1 matching over 8 bases. J was trimmed by 3 bases and V by 6 bases; bases with no gene match: 3. Germline V gene lookup returns CDR1 KGHSH and CDR2 LQKENI. The CDR3 consists of 13 residues. CDR3 nucleotides: TGTGCCAGCTCGGAGGACAGGGACTATGGCTACACCTTC. It is translated as CASSEDRDYGYTF. The full variable domain, completed using reference TRBV18 and TRBJ1-2, is NAGVMQNPRHLVRRRGQEARLRCSPMKGHSHVYWYRQLPEEGLKFMVYLQKENIIDESGMPKERFSAEFPKEGPSILRIQQVVRGDSAAYFCASSEDRDYGYTFGSGTRLTVV.

This clone occurred once. The V call is TRBV20-1, the J call TRBJ2-7; the D gene is possibly TRBD1 (7 bases). Trimming cost V 8 bases and J 9 bases, with 17 bases left between them. The CDR3 totals 11 residues. Germline V gene sequence: CDR1 DFQATT, CDR2 SNEGSKA (reference sequence). CDR3 amino acids: CSSGGWDRQYF. CDR3 DNA: TGCAGTTCCGGGGGATGGGACAGGCAGTACTTC.

The V gene is TRBV7-2, the J gene TRBJ1-2; 7 bases are shared with TRBD1. The length of the CDR3 is 13 residues. Germline assignment: CDR1 SGHTA and CDR2 FQGNSA. Trimming cost V 3 bases and J 7 bases; bases outside gene matches: 5. In DNA, the CDR3 is TGTGCCAGCAGCTTCGGACAGGCGAGTGGCTACACCTTC. Translation gives CASSFGQASGYTF.

The V and J genes are TRBV27 and TRBJ1-6, with a weak D call TRBD1 (6 bases). V gave up 5 bases and J gave up 3 bases, with 20 bases separating them. Germline CDR1 and CDR2: MNHEY and SMNVEV (reference sequence). The CDR3 spans 18 residues. This chain's CDR3 is CASSPYSARGSYNSPLHF. The CDR3 nucleotides are TGTGCCAGCAGTCCATACTCGGCAAGGGGGAGCTATAATTCACCCCTCCACTTT.

V is TRBV11-2 and J is TRBJ2-1; D is unresolved. The germline V and J ends were trimmed by 1 base and 5 bases, with 9 bases remaining between them. This CDR3 region has 14 residues. The germline V gene encodes CDR1 SGHAT and CDR2 FQNNGV. This CDR3 reads CASSLGRSHNEQFF. CDR3 nucleotides: TGTGCCAGCAGCTTAGGGCGGAGTCACAATGAGCAGTTCTTC.

The rearrangement joins TRBV3-1 (or the pseudogene TRBV3-2) to TRBJ1-6; the D gene is possibly TRBD1 (5 bases). This CDR3 is 13 amino acids long. Trimming shortened V by 6 bases and J by 9 bases, and 12 bases separated the two germline ends. Germline loops: CDR1 LGHDT, CDR2 YNNKEL (reference sequence). The CDR3 region has the DNA TGTGCCAGCAGTCGGGGGGGTGTTTCACCCCTCCACTTT. Protein: CASSRGGVSPLHF.

The rearrangement uses TRBV10-1 and TRBJ2-1; 13 bases are shared with TRBD2. Trimming cost V 0 bases and J 8 bases; bases outside gene matches: 4. The CDR3 loop spans 16 amino acids. Germline lookup yields CDR1 WNHNN and CDR2 SYGVQD (reference sequence). The CDR3 sequence is CASSESRLAGGDEQFF. CDR3 in DNA: TGCGCCAGCAGTGAGTCGCGACTAGCGGGAGGCGATGAGCAGTTCTTC.

The CDR3 DNA reads as TGCGCCAGCAGCTTGGGACTAGACACAGATACGCAGTATTTT. It codes for CASSLGLDTDTQYF. This chain connects TRBV5-1 to TRBJ2-3; D is possibly TRBD2 (6 bases). Trimming pared 0 bases from V and 2 bases from J, leaving 7 bases between. The germline V gene has CDR1 SGHRS and CDR2 YFSETQ. The length of the CDR3 is 14 residues.

The chain joins TRBV6-5 to TRBJ1-1; 9 nucleotides agree with TRBD1. From germline, CDR1 is MNHEY and CDR2 SVGAGI. The CDR3 length is 15 residues. V dropped 6 bases and J dropped 4; count of bases not matched to a gene: 9. The CDR3 coding sequence is TGTGCCAGCAGCCTAGGGGGACAGGGTGGCACTGAAGCTTTCTTT. Translated, it gives CASSLGGQGGTEAFF.

The J gene is TRBJ2-7, the V gene TRBV18; possible D gene TRBD1, 6 bases. The CDR3 length is 16 residues. The germline gives CDR1 KGHSH, CDR2 LQKENI. Between the trimmed V and J ends, which lost 0 bases and 0 bases, there was a span of 12 bases. CDR3 nucleotides: TGTGCCAGCTCACCACCTTGGGACACCTACTCCTACGAGCAGTACTTC. Amino acids: CASSPPWDTYSYEQYF.

DNA for the CDR3: TGTGCCAGCAATGGCTTGAGGGATGGCTACACCTTC. Protein sequence: CASNGLRDGYTF. The gene calls are TRBV28 and TRBJ1-2; D remains ambiguous. The CDR3 contains 12 residues. Germline V gives CDR1 MDHEN, CDR2 SYDVKM. Between the trimmed V and J ends, which lost 7 bases and 6 bases, there was a span of 12 bases.

V and J are TRBV6-2 or TRBV6-3 and TRBJ2-7; possible D gene TRBD1, 6 bases. This CDR3 region has 14 residues. Trimming shortened V by 2 bases and J by 2 bases, and 10 bases separated the two germline ends. Germline lookup yields CDR1 MNHEY and CDR2 SVGEGT. CDR3 sequence reads: CASSYKGQAYEQYF. The CDR3 bases are TGTGCCAGCAGTTACAAGGGACAAGCCTACGAGCAGTACTTC.

V and J are TRBV3-1 (or the pseudogene TRBV3-2) and TRBJ1-5; 8 bases line up with TRBD1. V was pared by 4 bases and J by 7 bases, with 6 bases of the junction left unmatched. The germline CDR1 and CDR2 sequences are LGHDT and YNNKEL (reference sequence). This CDR3 has 14 amino acids. The chain's CDR3 is CASSRQGAVQPQHF. The CDR3 coding sequence is TGTGCCAGCAGCCGGCAGGGGGCTGTCCAGCCCCAGCATTTT.

The genes are TRBV28 and TRBJ2-1, with a possible D match to TRBD2 (7 bases). This CDR3 spans 16 amino acids. Germline-derived CDR1 and CDR2 are MDHEN and SYDVKM. V lost 7 bases and J lost 8, with 24 bases in between. The DNA for the CDR3 is TGTGCCAGCAAGCGGCCCGGGGGCGGGAGTGCGTATGAGCAGTTCTTC. It is translated as CASKRPGGGSAYEQFF.

V is TRBV2 and J is TRBJ1-2; D possibly corresponds to TRBD1 (6 bases). This CDR3 comprises 12 residues. Germline V lookup: CDR1 SNHLY, CDR2 FYNNEI. Trimming stripped 6 bases from V and 4 bases from J, with 9 bases between. In DNA form, the CDR3 reads TGTGCCAGCAGGACAGGCTCCTATGGCTACACCTTC. It yields the protein CASRTGSYGYTF.

The rearrangement joins TRBV11-3 to TRBJ2-3; 8 positions agree with TRBD1. This CDR3 spans 15 amino acids. V was clipped by 4 bases and J by 2 bases; unmatched bases: 5. Germline CDR1 is SGHNT and CDR2 is YENEEA. Here the CDR3 reads CASSSGTGFTDTQYF. In nucleotides, the CDR3 is TGTGCCAGCAGCTCCGGGACAGGTTTCACAGATACGCAGTATTTT. Using reference TRBV11-3 and TRBJ2-3 for the parts outside the CDR3, the full variable domain is EAGVVQSPRYKIIEKKQPVAFWCNPISGHNTLYWYLQNLGQGPELLIRYENEEAVDDSQLPKDRFSAERLKGVDSTLKIQPAELGDSAVYLCASSSGTGFTDTQYFGPGTRLTVL.

The DNA for the CDR3 is TGTGCCAGCAGCTTAGGGCGGGGGACTTTGGCAGATACGCAGTATTTT. This sequence encodes CASSLGRGTLADTQYF. This chain connects TRBV13 to TRBJ2-3; 7 bases align to TRBD2. CDR3 length equals 16 residues. CDR1 is PRHDT, CDR2 FYEKMQ, per germline (reference sequence). With 0 bases clipped from V and 4 bases from J, the junction kept 7 bases outside the gene matches.

The chain links TRBV7-9 to TRBJ2-3; 10 nucleotides align to TRBD1. Germline V gene data show CDR1 as SEHNR and CDR2 as FQNEAQ (reference sequence). Trimming cost V 5 bases and J 1 base; bases outside gene matches: 12. The CDR3 covers 18 residues. The CDR3 region has the DNA TGTGCCAGCAGCCAAGGGGGGACAGGGGATGCTCGCACAGATACGCAGTATTTT. This sequence encodes CASSQGGTGDARTDTQYF.

V gene TRBV4-2 combines with J gene TRBJ2-3, with TRBD2 identical over 10 bases. This CDR3 has 19 amino acids. J was trimmed by 2 bases and V by 0 bases; bases with no gene match: 11. CDR1 is LGHNA and CDR2 is YNFKEQ in the germline V gene. The CDR3 sequence is CASSQEAAGGWRFTDTQYF. In DNA form, the CDR3 reads TGTGCCAGCAGCCAAGAAGCAGCGGGAGGGTGGAGATTCACAGATACGCAGTATTTT.

The chain is built from TRBV5-4 and TRBJ1-4; 7 positions agree with TRBD1. Trimming removed 5 bases from V and 8 bases from J; junction bases left unmatched: 9. Per the germline V gene, CDR1 is SGHNT and CDR2 is YYREEE (reference sequence). This CDR3 contains 14 residues. CDR3 loop: CASRKDRVGEKLFF. CDR3 DNA: TGTGCCAGCAGGAAAGACAGGGTTGGCGAAAAACTGTTTTTT.